This T cell receptor beta chain was retrieved from a study of T cell repertoires in cytomegalovirus infection. TCRdb reprocessed the reads with MiXCR, giving one entry per CDR3 protein. The data show some 400,000 distinct CDR3 sequences, roughly 20% seen once. There are 16 residues in the CDR3. Between the trimmed V and J ends, which lost 5 bases and 2 bases, there was a span of 15 bases. Per germline, CDR1 LNHNV and CDR2 YYDKDF (reference sequence). J is TRBJ1-4 and V is TRBV15; D is uncertain. The TCR originated in a human donor in good health (CMV status not recorded). Some clones in this sample may be carry-over from other donors' samples. The sample was PBMCs. The CDR3 DNA sequence: TGTGCCACCAGCGGGCCGAGGACGTCGACTAATGAAAAACTGTTTTTT. This translates into CATSGPRTSTNEKLFF.